Each of the 18 T cell receptor beta chains below was sequenced from the same sample in a study of OX40 agonist ivuxolimab in advanced cancers. Clones were sequenced by immunoSEQ multiplex PCR, and TCRdb holds only the in-frame ones, with some missing. In the table there are about 69,000 clones, about 85% of which are singletons. The material sequenced was CD4+ or CD8+ T cells sorted from blood, taken in a trial of the OX40 agonist ivuxolimab. The receptors come from an adult with an advanced solid tumor such as melanoma, head and neck, liver or kidney cancer.

CDR3 protein: CASSSGVGYKYF. The CDR3 nucleotides read TGTGCCAGCAGCTCAGGGGTGGGTTACAAGTACTTC. The V and J genes are TRBV6-5 and TRBJ2-4, with D perhaps TRBD1 (6 bases). This CDR3 region has 12 residues. Germline CDR1 reads MNHEY; CDR2 reads SVGAGI. Trimming shortened V by 6 bases and J by 14 bases, and 17 bases separated the two germline ends.

The CDR3 DNA sequence: TGTGCCAGCAGCTCCGAGGGGGCAGGCCCCGGCTACACCTTC. Translating gives CASSSEGAGPGYTF. J is TRBJ1-2 and V is TRBV7-9; 7 nucleotides line up with TRBD1. V was pared by 4 bases and J by 8 bases, with 10 bases of the junction left unmatched. CDR3 size: 14 residues. The germline gives CDR1 SEHNR, CDR2 FQNEAQ (reference sequence).

This chain uses TRBV19 with TRBJ2-4; unclear D gene. Per germline, CDR1 LNHDA and CDR2 SQIVND (reference sequence). CDR3 length: 14 residues. Trimming left V 7 bases short and J 0 bases short, with 10 bases between. Here the CDR3 DNA reads TGTGCCAGTAAGGGCCAATTAGCCAAAAACATTCAGTACTTC. Its protein is CASKGQLAKNIQYF.

The V and J genes are TRBV5-1 and TRBJ2-7; 11 nucleotides align to TRBD1. The CDR3 spans 14 residues. Germline trimming cut 3 bases from V and 2 bases from J; bases unmatched to any gene: 1. Germline CDR1 and CDR2: SGHRS and YFSETQ. The CDR3 here is CASSSGQGAYEQYF. In DNA, the CDR3 is TGCGCCAGCAGCTCGGGACAGGGGGCCTACGAGCAGTACTTC.

The V and J genes are TRBV5-6 and TRBJ2-7; D remains ambiguous. Germline V gene sequence: CDR1 SGHDT, CDR2 YYEEEE. V lost 0 bases to trimming and J lost 0 bases, with 10 bases between them. This CDR3 contains 15 residues. In DNA form, the CDR3 reads TGTGCCAGCAGCTTGGGACTGTTGGCCTCCTACGAGCAGTACTTC. This codes for CASSLGLLASYEQYF.

This chain connects TRBV7-3 to TRBJ2-1; 8 bases fit TRBD2. The CDR3 extends over 15 amino acids. Trimming at V came to 5 bases and at J to 9 bases, leaving 12 bases not matched to a gene. CDR1 is SGHTA and CDR2 is FQGTGA in the germline V gene. CDR3 region: CASSLSSGTSFEQFF. The CDR3 region has the DNA TGTGCCAGCAGCCTATCCTCCGGGACTAGTTTTGAGCAGTTCTTC.

The rearrangement uses TRBV20-1 and TRBJ1-1; D not resolved. The V gene lost 2 bases and the J gene lost 8 bases, with 9 bases spanning the gap. Germline CDR1 DFQATT, CDR2 SNEGSKA (reference sequence). The CDR3 covers 11 residues. CDR3 DNA sequence: TGCAGTGCTAGAAAAGACCTCGAAGCTTTCTTT. This codes for CSARKDLEAFF.

V and J are TRBV5-1 and TRBJ2-5; TRBD2 might be the D (6 bases). The CDR3 contains 16 residues. Trimming pared 1 base from V and 1 base from J, leaving 14 bases between. Germline V gene data show CDR1 as SGHRS and CDR2 as YFSETQ. The CDR3 reads CASSLTGGGFQETQYF. CDR3 nucleotide sequence: TGCGCCAGCAGCTTGACCGGTGGAGGGTTCCAAGAGACCCAGTACTTC. Looking up the rest from reference TRBV5-1 and TRBJ2-5 gives the full variable domain: KAGVTQTPRYLIKTRGQQVTLSCSPISGHRSVSWYQQTPGQGLQFLFEYFSETQRNKGNFPGRFSGRQFSNSRSEMNVSTLELGDSALYLCASSLTGGGFQETQYFGPGTRLLVL.

V and J are TRBV7-9 and TRBJ1-2, with 8 bases fitting TRBD1. The CDR3 contains 16 residues. Germline V gene data show CDR1 as SEHNR and CDR2 as FQNEAQ (reference sequence). V shed 5 bases and J 5 bases; nucleotides not matched to a gene: 13. Here the CDR3 reads CASSPHLGGQGYGYTF. The DNA of the CDR3 is TGTGCCAGCAGCCCACACCTAGGTGGACAGGGATATGGCTACACCTTC.

The rearrangement joins TRBV4-1 to TRBJ1-5; D is unresolved. The CDR3 loop spans 13 amino acids. CDR1 is MGHRA and CDR2 is YSYEKL in the germline V gene. V was shortened by 4 bases and J by 7 bases, with 11 bases between the two germline ends. This chain's CDR3 is CASSLGPQQPQHF. In DNA form, the CDR3 reads TGCGCCAGCAGCCTCGGACCGCAGCAGCCCCAGCATTTT.

V usage is TRBV2 and J usage is TRBJ1-5; 10 bases fit TRBD1. With 4 bases clipped from V and 4 bases from J, the junction kept 7 bases outside the gene matches. Germline CDR1 is SNHLY and CDR2 is FYNNEI. There are 16 residues in the CDR3. CDR3 in DNA: TGTGCCAGCAGTGGCCGCCGGGACAGGGGAAATCAGCCCCAGCATTTT. This gives the protein CASSGRRDRGNQPQHF. Full variable domain (missing parts from reference TRBV2 and TRBJ1-5): EPEVTQTPSHQVTQMGQEVILRCVPISNHLYFYWYRQILGQKVEFLVSFYNNEISEKSEIFDDQFSVERPDGSNFTLKIRSTKLEDSAMYFCASSGRRDRGNQPQHFGDGTRLSIL.

This clone was counted between two and nine times. V is TRBV19 and J is TRBJ2-7; perhaps TRBD2 as D (5 bases). Germline CDR1 is LNHDA and CDR2 is SQIVND (reference sequence). Trimming stripped 4 bases from V and 1 base from J, with 14 bases between. This CDR3 is built from 15 residues. The CDR3 bases are TGTGCCAGTAGTAAAGTCCCTAGCCGATCCTACGAGCAGTACTTC. It yields the protein CASSKVPSRSYEQYF. Together with reference TRBV19 and TRBJ2-7, the CDR3 gives the full variable domain: DGGITQSPKYLFRKEGQNVTLSCEQNLNHDAMYWYRQDPGQGLRLIYYSQIVNDFQKGDIAEGYSVSREKKESFPLTVTSAQKNPTAFYLCASSKVPSRSYEQYFGPGTRLTVT.

The rearrangement uses TRBV5-1 and TRBJ2-3; D is uncertain. The CDR3 consists of 13 residues. Trimming took off 0 bases at V and 2 bases at J, with 4 bases between the two ends. Per germline, CDR1 SGHRS and CDR2 YFSETQ. CDR3 DNA sequence: TGCGCCAGCAGCTTGGAGTCCACAGATACGCAGTATTTT. This codes for CASSLESTDTQYF.

This clone was recorded a few times. V is TRBV5-6 and J is TRBJ1-2; 7 bases line up with TRBD1. Germline CDR1 reads SGHDT; CDR2 reads YYEEEE. The CDR3 sequence is 15 residues long. The ends lost 4 bases at V and 4 bases at J; junction bases unmatched: 10. The DNA for the CDR3 is TGTGCCAGCAGCACCTCCCCAGGGGGTGTCTATGGCTACACCTTC. It specifies CASSTSPGGVYGYTF. Full variable domain (missing parts from reference TRBV5-6 and TRBJ1-2): DAGVTQSPTHLIKTRGQQVTLRCSPKSGHDTVSWYQQALGQGPQFIFQYYEEEERQRGNFPDRFSGHQFPNYSSELNVNALLLGDSALYLCASSTSPGGVYGYTFGSGTRLTVV.

This clone was seen a few times. V usage is TRBV9 and J usage is TRBJ1-6, with D perhaps TRBD1 (5 bases). The CDR3 runs to 13 residues. The ends were cut back, 0 bases at V and 7 bases at J, with 5 bases in the middle. Germline V lookup: CDR1 SGDLS, CDR2 YYNGEE. The CDR3 loop is CASSVGGNSPLHF. The CDR3 coding sequence is TGTGCCAGCAGCGTAGGGGGGAATTCACCCCTCCACTTT.

V is TRBV5-4 and J is TRBJ2-5; 7 bases map to TRBD2. The DNA end is a closer match to TRBJ2-7, so the J assignment may be wrong. The CDR3 runs 13 residues. CDR1 is SGHNT and CDR2 is YYREEE in the germline V gene (reference sequence). The CDR3 region is CASSLFGTNEQYF. The CDR3 nucleotides read TGTGCCAGCAGCTTGTTCGGGACTAACGAGCAGTACTTC.

The V call is TRBV4-1, the J call TRBJ1-2; D call uncertain. The length of the CDR3 is 14 residues. Germline CDR1 reads MGHRA; CDR2 reads YSYEKL. The V end lost 4 bases, the J end lost 8 bases, and 17 bases lay between the germline ends. CDR3 sequence (DNA): TGCGCCAGCAGCCCCTCCAAAGGGATCGGCGGCTACACCTTC. Amino acids: CASSPSKGIGGYTF.

The CDR3 region has the DNA TGTGCCACCAGCGTCCGGGACATACCTACCGGGGAGCTGTTTTTT. Translating gives CATSVRDIPTGELFF. V gene TRBV15 combines with J gene TRBJ2-2; tentatively, D is TRBD1 (6 bases). V was clipped by 5 bases and J by 5 bases, with 15 bases between them. This CDR3 is built from 15 residues. The V gene's germline CDR1 is LNHNV and CDR2 YYDKDF (reference sequence).